One sample yielded the 26 T cell receptor beta chains listed below, sequenced in a study of T cell clones after liver transplantation. Generated by immunoSEQ multiplex PCR, the TCRdb table keeps only in-frame clones and is missing some. The sample consists of around 110,000 clones, 90% of them appearing once. The sequenced sample was CD4+ T cells from blood, obtained 12 months after liver transplant. The receptors here all came from a human patient who received a liver transplant. Some T cells may be supplied by the graft donor.

V is TRBV29-1 and J is TRBJ1-2, with D tentatively TRBD1 (6 bases). There are 13 residues in the CDR3. The V gene lost 3 bases and the J gene lost 5 bases, with 13 bases spanning the gap. In germline, CDR1 is SQVTM, CDR2 ANQGSEA. The DNA of the CDR3 is TGCAGCGTTGAGGGGGGCAGGGGATATGGCTACACCTTC. This gives the protein CSVEGGRGYGYTF.

This clone was counted a single time. The V gene is TRBV5-1, the J gene TRBJ1-2; 7 nucleotides agree with TRBD1. There are 13 residues in the CDR3. Germline CDR1 and CDR2: SGHRS and YFSETQ. Germline trimming cut 3 bases from V and 5 bases from J; bases unmatched to any gene: 4. The DNA for the CDR3 is TGCGCCAGCAGCTCGACAGGGAGGTATGGCTACACCTTC. This translates into CASSSTGRYGYTF.

The rearrangement joins TRBV30 to TRBJ1-5; D is uncertain. V was trimmed by 0 bases and J by 7 bases, leaving 10 bases between them. This CDR3 is built from 13 residues. Germline V gene sequence: CDR1 GTSNPN, CDR2 SVGIG (reference sequence). The CDR3 DNA sequence: TGTGCCTGGAGTGTAGGCAGGTTCCAGCCCCAGCATTTT. It codes for CAWSVGRFQPQHF.

The chain is built from TRBV28 and TRBJ2-1, with 8 bases that match TRBD2. CDR1 and CDR2 (germline): MDHEN, SYDVKM. With 7 bases clipped from V and 9 bases from J, the junction kept 11 bases outside the gene matches. The CDR3 sequence is 14 residues long. CDR3 residues: CASTSQGTSIEQFF. The DNA for the CDR3 is TGTGCCAGCACTTCCCAGGGGACTAGTATTGAGCAGTTCTTC.

The chain uses TRBV5-1 and TRBJ2-2, with a possible D match to TRBD2 (5 bases). CDR1 is SGHRS, CDR2 YFSETQ, per germline. The V end was cut by 2 bases, the J end by 7 bases, with 12 bases between. The length of the CDR3 is 14 residues. The CDR3 here is CASSFGADLGELFF. The CDR3 DNA is TGCGCCAGCAGCTTTGGAGCGGACCTCGGGGAGCTGTTTTTT.

The genes are TRBV2 and TRBJ1-5; perhaps TRBD1 as D (5 bases). The CDR3 has 14 amino acids. V was shortened by 7 bases and J by 3 bases, with 13 bases between the two germline ends. The germline CDR1 and CDR2 sequences are SNHLY and FYNNEI. As DNA, the CDR3 is TGTGCCAGCAATAACCCGGGACTCAATCAGCCCCAGCATTTT. Its protein is CASNNPGLNQPQHF.

The genes are TRBV5-1 and TRBJ2-7; 13 positions agree with TRBD2. V trimming: 0 bases; J trimming: 6 bases; junction bases outside the gene matches: 3. CDR1 SGHRS and CDR2 YFSETQ come from the germline V gene. The CDR3 runs 15 residues. CDR3 residues: CASSLGLAGGGEQYF. In DNA form, the CDR3 reads TGCGCCAGCAGCTTGGGACTAGCGGGAGGCGGCGAGCAGTACTTC.

The table lists this clone with a few counts. The chain links TRBV25-1 to TRBJ1-5; D unresolved. CDR1 is MGHDK, CDR2 SYGVNS, per germline. The V gene lost 4 bases and the J gene lost 2 bases, with 6 bases spanning the gap. CDR3 length: 13 residues. CDR3 sequence: CASSGLGNQPQHF. DNA for the CDR3: TGTGCCAGCAGTGGGCTAGGCAATCAGCCCCAGCATTTT.

This sequence joins TRBV7-2 and TRBJ1-1, with 8 bases that match TRBD1. This CDR3 is 15 amino acids long. The germline V gene encodes CDR1 SGHTA and CDR2 FQGNSA. Trimming took 3 bases from V and 0 from J; bases not matched to a gene: 3. CDR3 residues: CASSFTTGVNTEAFF. CDR3 in DNA: TGTGCCAGCAGCTTCACGACAGGGGTGAACACTGAAGCTTTCTTT.

The genes are TRBV6-5 and TRBJ2-2, with 7 bases that match TRBD1. The V segment lost 5 bases and the J segment 6 bases; nucleotides outside the gene matches: 3. The CDR3 loop spans 13 amino acids. Germline V gene sequence: CDR1 MNHEY, CDR2 SVGAGI. The CDR3 loop is CASSRQGPGELFF. CDR3 in DNA: TGTGCCAGCAGTCGACAGGGTCCCGGGGAGCTGTTTTTT.

V gene TRBV5-1 combines with J gene TRBJ2-1; TRBD1 matches 12 bases. Trimming at V came to 8 bases and at J to 8 bases, leaving 11 bases not matched to a gene. The CDR3 runs 15 residues. Germline lookup yields CDR1 SGHRS and CDR2 YFSETQ. CDR3 bases: TGCGCCAGTACCCTTTCCGGGACAGGGGGCCATGAGCAGTTCTTC. Amino acid sequence: CASTLSGTGGHEQFF.

The V gene is TRBV4-3, the J gene TRBJ2-3; D might be TRBD2 (5 bases). The V end was cut by 0 bases, the J end by 2 bases, with 9 bases between. The CDR3 runs to 15 residues. Germline V gene sequence: CDR1 LGHNA, CDR2 YSLEER. For the CDR3, the DNA is TGCGCCAGCAGCCAAGATTTGAGGGCCACAGATACGCAGTATTTT. This sequence encodes CASSQDLRATDTQYF.

The chain carries TRBV25-1 and TRBJ2-5; TRBD2 agrees at 12 bases. Germline V gene lookup returns CDR1 MGHDK and CDR2 SYGVNS. The CDR3 loop spans 15 amino acids. Trimming removed 5 bases from V and 1 base from J; junction bases left unmatched: 2. The CDR3 loop reads CASSLAGGPQETQYF. The CDR3 bases are TGTGCCAGCAGTCTAGCGGGAGGGCCCCAAGAGACCCAGTACTTC. Based on the CDR3 plus reference TRBV25-1 and TRBJ2-5, the full variable domain is EADIYQTPRYLVIGTGKKITLECSQTMGHDKMYWYQQDPGMELHLIHYSYGVNSTEKGDLSSESTVSRIRTEHFPLTLESARPSHTSQYLCASSLAGGPQETQYFGPGTRLLVL.

This sequence joins TRBV5-6 and TRBJ2-1, with D perhaps given as TRBD1 or TRBD2 (5 bases each). V was cut by 3 bases and J by 7 bases, with 23 bases left in between. This CDR3 comprises 17 residues. Germline CDR1 SGHDT, CDR2 YYEEEE. Here the CDR3 DNA reads TGTGCCAGCAGCTCATTGGACGGATCCCGGGACCCAAATGAGCAGTTCTTC. Translating it yields CASSSLDGSRDPNEQFF.

V gene TRBV29-1 combines with J gene TRBJ2-3; D uncertain. CDR3 length: 14 residues. V was cut by 6 bases and J by 2 bases, with 15 bases left in between. Germline loops: CDR1 SQVTM, CDR2 ANQGSEA. The DNA for the CDR3 is TGCAGCGTAAACACTCGAGACCACACAGATACGCAGTATTTT. It encodes CSVNTRDHTDTQYF.

This clone was observed once. This chain links TRBV2 with TRBJ2-6; possible D gene TRBD1, 5 bases. Trimming took off 5 bases at V and 4 bases at J, with 9 bases between the two ends. The CDR3 runs 14 residues. CDR1 is SNHLY, CDR2 FYNNEI, per germline. CDR3 DNA sequence: TGTGCCAGCAGTCAGGGATCCGGGGCCAACGTCCTGACTTTC. This gives the protein CASSQGSGANVLTF.

The genes are TRBV9 and TRBJ2-7; possibly TRBD1 for D (6 bases). CDR3 length: 14 residues. Germline lookup yields CDR1 SGDLS and CDR2 YYNGEE. Trimming pared 0 bases from V and 2 bases from J, leaving 9 bases between. CDR3 nucleotides: TGTGCCAGCAGCGTAGGAGACAGGCCCTACGAGCAGTACTTC. Translating it yields CASSVGDRPYEQYF. The full variable domain, in which reference TRBV9 and TRBJ2-7 provide the parts outside the CDR3, is DSGVTQTPKHLITATGQRVTLRCSPRSGDLSVYWYQQSLDQGLQFLIQYYNGEERAKGNILERFSAQQFPDLHSELNLSSLELGDSALYFCASSVGDRPYEQYFGPGTRLTVT.

The rearrangement joins TRBV6-5 to TRBJ1-2; D ambiguous. V was clipped by 6 bases and J by 3 bases, with 11 bases between them. Germline V lookup: CDR1 MNHEY, CDR2 SVGAGI. CDR3 length: 13 residues. The CDR3 region has the DNA TGTGCCAGCAGACAGACAACACACTATGGCTACACCTTC. Protein product: CASRQTTHYGYTF.

The CDR3 sequence is CASSIVQHSPLHF. In DNA, the CDR3 is TGTGCCAGTAGTATAGTACAGCATTCACCCCTCCACTTT. V usage is TRBV19 and J usage is TRBJ1-6; no definite D call. The CDR3 extends over 13 amino acids. Trimming left V 1 base short and J 8 bases short, with 6 bases between. Germline V gene lookup returns CDR1 LNHDA and CDR2 SQIVND (reference sequence).

The chain is built from TRBV2 and TRBJ1-2; D not resolved. Between the trimmed V and J ends, which lost 1 base and 0 bases, there was a span of 3 bases. There are 13 residues in the CDR3. Germline V lookup: CDR1 SNHLY, CDR2 FYNNEI. The CDR3, as DNA: TGTGCCAGCAGTGAAGGCCCTAACTATGGCTACACCTTC. It translates to CASSEGPNYGYTF.

Only one count was recorded for this clone. The V and J genes are TRBV30 and TRBJ2-1, with D uncertain. The CDR3 is 14 amino acids. V gave up 4 bases and J gave up 0 bases, with 10 bases separating them. The V gene's germline CDR1 is GTSNPN and CDR2 SVGIG (reference sequence). DNA for the CDR3: TGTGCCTGGAAACCTAGGAACTCCTACAATGAGCAGTTCTTC. Its protein is CAWKPRNSYNEQFF.

J is TRBJ2-1 and V is TRBV7-9, with 7 bases that match TRBD2. The CDR3 has 14 residues. Germline trimming cut 8 bases from V and 8 bases from J; bases unmatched to any gene: 12. CDR1 is SEHNR, CDR2 FQNEAQ, per germline (reference sequence). The CDR3 spells CASEGSGMWDEQFF. The CDR3 DNA reads TGTGCCAGCGAAGGAAGCGGGATGTGGGATGAGCAGTTCTTC.

This rearrangement joins TRBV6-5 to TRBJ1-4, with D tentatively TRBD1 (6 bases). The CDR3 covers 14 residues. V dropped 2 bases and J dropped 7 bases, with 11 bases sitting between them. CDR1 and CDR2 from the germline V gene are MNHEY and SVGAGI. The CDR3 reads CASSYGGVGEKLFF. The CDR3, as DNA: TGTGCCAGCAGTTACGGGGGCGTGGGTGAAAAACTGTTTTTT.

This clone showed up just once. The chain is built from TRBV28 and TRBJ2-7; 8 nucleotides agree with TRBD2. Trimming took 7 bases from V and 3 from J; bases not matched to a gene: 8. The CDR3 spans 14 residues. Per germline, CDR1 MDHEN and CDR2 SYDVKM. CDR3 nucleotide sequence: TGTGCCAGCACGGGCAGCGGGAGAATCTACGAGCAGTACTTC. Translated: CASTGSGRIYEQYF.

In this sample, this clone turned up once. The rearrangement links TRBV19 to TRBJ1-5; TRBD1 aligns across 7 bases. This CDR3 spans 15 amino acids. Looked up from germline, CDR1 is LNHDA and CDR2 is SQIVND (reference sequence). Trimming took 3 bases from V and 4 from J; bases not matched to a gene: 6. The CDR3 DNA follows: TGTGCCAGTAGTATCCCGGAGGGGGCGAATCAGCCCCAGCATTTT. This translates into CASSIPEGANQPQHF. The full variable domain, with the rest looked up from reference TRBV19 and TRBJ1-5, is DGGITQSPKYLFRKEGQNVTLSCEQNLNHDAMYWYRQDPGQGLRLIYYSQIVNDFQKGDIAEGYSVSREKKESFPLTVTSAQKNPTAFYLCASSIPEGANQPQHFGDGTRLSIL.

This clone appeared a single time. The genes are TRBV7-3 and TRBJ2-3; D might be TRBD1 (6 bases). In germline, CDR1 is SGHTA, CDR2 FQGTGA. This CDR3 has 16 amino acids. V dropped 4 bases and J dropped 6 bases, with 20 bases sitting between them. This CDR3 reads CASSSLGGPLPDTQYF. DNA for the CDR3: TGTGCCAGCAGCTCCCTAGGGGGACCCTTGCCTGATACGCAGTATTTT.